A single sample is the source of the 9 T cell receptor beta chains below, sequenced in a study of metastatic and nonmetastatic thyroid tumors. Patients were all untreated before their thyroid surgery. TCRdb reprocessed the PCR reads using MiXCR. Here the sample spans approximately 30,000 clones, 16% being singletons. Input material: blood. These receptors all stem from a male donor with papillary thyroid cancer or a benign thyroid nodule (not recorded which). Some clones in this sample may be carry-over from other donors' samples.

This clone was seen a few times. This may arise from a read error, as a much more abundant clone is one base away. Other DNA sequences in this specimen translate into the identical CDR3. The chain recombines TRBV20-1 with TRBJ1-2, with 7 bases lining up with TRBD1. Germline lookup yields CDR1 DFQATT and CDR2 SNEGSKA (reference sequence). This CDR3 comprises 11 residues. The DNA of the CDR3 is TGCAGTGCTGGCGGGGCAGGGGGTGAGCGATTC. This encodes CSAGGAGGERF.

The table lists this clone with many counts. Just one base apart from a much larger clone, this may be a read error. V is TRBV2 and J is TRBJ1-2, with D unresolved. This CDR3 is 13 amino acids long. Germline values: CDR1 SNHLY, CDR2 FYNNEI. Trimming took 3 bases from V and 3 from J, leaving 8 bases between them. The CDR3 protein is CASSEGKYYGYTF. CDR3 sequence (DNA): TGTGCCAGCAGTGAGGGGAAGTACTATGGCTACACCTTC.

This rearrangement joins TRBV20-1 to TRBJ2-3; 8 positions agree with TRBD1. V shed 6 bases, J shed 2 bases, and the junction held 10 bases outside the gene matches. Germline loops: CDR1 DFQATT, CDR2 SNEGSKA (reference sequence). The CDR3 runs 15 residues. This chain's CDR3 is CSAPSTGAITDTQYF. CDR3 bases: TGCAGTGCCCCTTCGACAGGGGCTATCACAGATACGCAGTATTTT.

This clone was seen many times. One end of the junction fails to match germline, which may point to a read error. The chain combines TRBV2 with TRBJ2-4; D unclear. The CDR3 loop spans 12 amino acids. Per germline, CDR1 SNHLY and CDR2 FYNNEI. The CDR3 spells CASSEGRNIQYF. The DNA of the CDR3 is TGTGCCAGCAGCGAAGGCAGGAACATTCAGTACTTC.

This clone was detected many times. CDR3 DNA sequence: TGTGCCAGCAGCTTGGATCCACAGGGGTCCCACGAGCAGTACTTC. Encoded protein: CASSLDPQGSHEQYF. The chain has TRBV5-6 and TRBJ2-7; 7 positions agree with TRBD1. With V trimmed by 0 bases and J by 5 bases, 8 bases remained unmatched. CDR1 is SGHDT and CDR2 is YYEEEE in the germline V gene. The CDR3 is made up of 15 amino acids.

This clone was seen many times. The chain couples TRBV24-1 to TRBJ2-5; unclear D gene. V was clipped by 3 bases and J by 4 bases, with 5 bases between them. Germline-derived CDR1 and CDR2 are KGHDR and SFDVKD. The CDR3 extends over 12 amino acids. CDR3 sequence (DNA): TGTGCCACCAGTGATCCCTTAGAGACCCAGTACTTC. Translated, it gives CATSDPLETQYF.

In its sample, this clone was seen many times. The gene calls are TRBV18 and TRBJ2-5, with no clear D. V was cut by 3 bases and J by 1 base, with 6 bases left in between. The CDR3 has 13 residues. Germline V gives CDR1 KGHSH, CDR2 LQKENI. CDR3 residues: CASSPTAQETQYF. The CDR3 coding sequence is TGTGCCAGCTCACCTACCGCCCAAGAGACCCAGTACTTC.

The rearrangement uses TRBV20-1 and TRBJ1-2; 7 nucleotides line up with TRBD1. J gave up 8 bases and V 6 bases, and 12 bases lay outside the gene matches. There are 13 residues in the CDR3. Germline V lookup: CDR1 DFQATT, CDR2 SNEGSKA (reference sequence). This chain's CDR3 is CSALLEGARGYTF. The CDR3 DNA reads as TGCAGTGCACTACTCGAGGGGGCGAGGGGCTACACCTTC.

The chain has TRBV20-1 and TRBJ2-7, with TRBD2 as a possible D gene (6 bases). The CDR3 is made up of 12 amino acids. From germline, CDR1 is DFQATT and CDR2 SNEGSKA (reference sequence). Trimming left V 0 bases short and J 10 bases short, with 13 bases between. The CDR3 spells CSARDAVDYQYF. CDR3 DNA: TGCAGTGCTAGAGATGCAGTGGACTATCAGTACTTC.